The 8 T cell receptor beta chains below were found in one sample sequenced in a study of blood T cells in healthy people across ages. Combining a sample-barcoded 5' primer with a J-beta primer mix, a second PCR ran for roughly 7 to 11 cycles. One entry per CDR3 protein results from TCRdb running MiXCR on the 5' RACE reads. The sample has about 760,000 distinct CDR3 sequences, just over 55% seen once. The sample was blood. These receptors came from a man aged 40-55 years in good health.

The chain joins TRBV6-5 to TRBJ2-1; D is perhaps TRBD1 or TRBD2 (5 bases each). Germline lookup yields CDR1 MNHEY and CDR2 SVGAGI. This CDR3 region has 12 residues. V was pared by 3 bases and J by 9 bases, with 9 bases between. CDR3 DNA: TGTGCCAGCAGTTATGGGGGTGTTGAGCAGTTCTTC. Translating gives CASSYGGVEQFF.

V gene TRBV3-1 combines with J gene TRBJ2-3, with D unclear. Per germline, CDR1 LGHDT and CDR2 YNNKEL (reference sequence). With 4 bases removed from V and 2 bases from J, the gap between germline ends came to 19 bases. The CDR3 is 17 amino acids. The CDR3 sequence is CASSPMFFVFSTDTQYF. DNA for the CDR3: TGTGCCAGCAGCCCGATGTTCTTCGTTTTCTCCACAGATACGCAGTATTTT.

This clonotype showed up just a few times. V and J are TRBV7-3 and TRBJ1-2; TRBD1 matches 8 bases. With V trimmed by 5 bases and J by 6 bases, 5 bases remained unmatched. This CDR3 is built from 13 residues. CDR1 is SGHTA and CDR2 is FQGTGA in the germline V gene. CDR3 in DNA: TGTGCCAGCAGCCCGGACAGGGTAAATGGCTACACCTTC. It translates to CASSPDRVNGYTF.

The sample holds a few counts of this clonotype. This chain connects TRBV6-5 to TRBJ2-7, with 11 bases matching TRBD1. Germline values: CDR1 MNHEY, CDR2 SVGAGI. CDR3 size: 14 residues. V trimming: 7 bases; J trimming: 3 bases; junction bases outside the gene matches: 5. CDR3 protein: CASTSGTGGYEQYF. The CDR3 region has the DNA TGTGCCAGCACCTCCGGGACAGGGGGCTACGAGCAGTACTTC.

The V and J genes are TRBV6-6 and TRBJ2-4, with D possibly matching TRBD2 (5 bases). The length of the CDR3 is 17 residues. Germline CDR1 and CDR2: MNHNY and SVGAGI (reference sequence). Trimming stripped 4 bases from V and 3 bases from J, with 19 bases between. For the CDR3, the DNA is TGTGCCAGCAGTTCAGGATCAGGACCCGGGGTCAAAAACATTCAGTACTTC. Translation gives CASSSGSGPGVKNIQYF.

The gene calls are TRBV15 and TRBJ2-1; 10 positions match TRBD1. Trimming cost V 1 base and J 7 bases; bases outside gene matches: 4. The CDR3 is made up of 15 amino acids. Germline V lookup: CDR1 LNHNV, CDR2 YYDKDF (reference sequence). The chain's CDR3 is CATSRGQGARNEQFF. In DNA form, the CDR3 reads TGTGCCACCAGCAGAGGACAGGGGGCGCGGAATGAGCAGTTCTTC.

For the CDR3, the DNA is TGTGCCAGCAGTTCCAGGCCGGGGGGGCCAACAGGGGTGTTCAATGAGCAGTTCTTC. It yields the protein CASSSRPGGPTGVFNEQFF. The rearrangement joins TRBV6-5 to TRBJ2-1; possible D gene TRBD2, 8 bases. This CDR3 spans 19 amino acids. CDR1 MNHEY and CDR2 SVGAGI come from the germline V gene. V dropped 4 bases and J dropped 6 bases, with 28 bases sitting between them.

J is TRBJ1-2 and V is TRBV29-1, with D hard to call. The CDR3 is made up of 13 amino acids. Germline V CDR1 and CDR2: SQVTM, ANQGSEA. Trimming took off 2 bases at V and 3 bases at J, with 10 bases between the two ends. CDR3 amino acids: CSVEQQKDYGYTF. The CDR3, as DNA: TGCAGCGTTGAACAGCAAAAGGACTATGGCTACACCTTC.